This T cell receptor beta chain comes out of a study of blood T cell repertoires in COVID-19. The CDR3 is 12 amino acids. The ends were cut back, 7 bases at V and 7 bases at J, with 14 bases in the middle. Germline V gene data show CDR1 as MGHDK and CDR2 as SYGVNS. The protocol was immunoSEQ multiplex PCR, while the TCRdb copy is restricted to in-frame clones and leaves out a portion. Among roughly 69,000 clones, roughly 84% were seen once, and the ten largest hold approximately 7%. J is TRBJ2-7 and V is TRBV25-1, with D possibly TRBD2 on 6 matching bases. The sequenced material came from peripheral blood. The sequence was collected from a man aged 50 to 60 with active COVID-19. The CDR3 region is CASTGGLGEQYF. In DNA, the CDR3 is TGTGCCAGCACCGGAGGGCTCGGGGAGCAGTACTTC.